The source of this T cell receptor (beta chain) is a study of regulatory T cells in long-lasting Graves disease. Findings and limits, study-wide: TCR diversity was lower in persistent Graves' patients than in newly diagnosed ones. Persistent patients had more shared public clonotypes (around 3,000) than new patients (approximately 920).

Building of the TCR beta libraries involved iRepertoire HTBI primers and Arm-PCR of CDR3 regions. TCRdb reprocessed the multiplex PCR reads via MiXCR and lists one record per CDR3 protein. There are about 560,000 distinct CDR3 sequences in the sample; 15% to 20% occur only once, and around 12% lies in the top ten. Described time point: newly diagnosed GD, antithyroid drugs for less than 3 months. With RNA extracted from PBMCs as input, the TCR library was made. This clonotype was seen repeatedly, ten times or more. Its antigen is not known. The sample was also reused in another study, on T cells in Graves' hyperthyroidism and ophthalmopathy.

The receptor comes from a young man with Graves disease. Sequencing used peripheral blood mononuclear cells (PBMCs), obtained at new diagnosis, from a patient treated with antithyroid drugs.

This CDR3 is CASSQDGTSTDTQYF. CDR3 bases: TGTGCCAGCAGCCAAGATGGAACTAGCACAGATACGCAGTATTTT. The chain joins TRBV3-1 to TRBJ2-3; D gene unclear. V was shortened by 0 bases and J by 0 bases, with 7 bases between the two germline ends. Germline assignment: CDR1 LGHDT and CDR2 YNNKEL (reference sequence). This CDR3 contains 15 residues.